Only a few counts were recorded for the clone carrying this TCR beta chain. The source of the sample is a study of blood T cell repertoires in COVID-19. This CDR3 contains 12 residues. Trimming left V 6 bases short and J 13 bases short, with 13 bases between. The germline gives CDR1 LNHDA, CDR2 SQIVND (reference sequence). Under the authors' procedure: Estimated nucleated cell counts came from reference gene primer amplification. Profiled with immunoSEQ multiplex PCR; TCRdb holds only in-frame clones, not every one. V and J calls and clone size come straight from that table; D and trimming were deduced from the DNA. The sample carries more than 300,000 clones, about nine tenths recorded once. Individuals drawn from 24 US areas were about 18 to 89 years old. Recovered participants had two consecutive negative NP/OP PCR tests, healthcare professional clearance, or symptom resolution.

The chain employs TRBV19 and TRBJ1-6; TRBD1 might be the D (5 bases). Material: PBMCs or T cells enriched from blood (not recorded which). The TCR sequence derives from a woman aged 18-35 years who had recovered from COVID-19. This CDR3 is CASSNTGGPLHF. In nucleotides, the CDR3 is TGTGCCAGTAGCAACACAGGCGGCCCCCTCCACTTT.